The 10 T cell receptor beta chains given below trace back to one sample, sequenced in a study of spatial heterogeneity in lung cancer. TCRdb re-analysed the 5' RACE reads in MiXCR, keeping a single row per CDR3 protein. The table records tens of thousands of distinct CDR3 sequences, around 12% of them present only once. Stated time point: sample taken at primary tumor resection. Sequencing was performed on PBMCs, taken at surgery. The source is a male donor with early-stage non-small cell lung cancer.

The CDR3 region has the DNA TGTGCCAGCAGCTCACAGGGGGACGAGCAGTACTTC. Translating it yields CASSSQGDEQYF. The chain employs TRBV6-5 and TRBJ2-7, with 8 bases that match TRBD1. CDR1 and CDR2 (germline): MNHEY, SVGAGI. This CDR3 contains 12 residues. Trimming at V came to 6 bases and at J to 5 bases, leaving 3 bases not matched to a gene.

This clonotype was seen more than once but under ten times. The chain uses TRBV4-1 and TRBJ2-7; D uncertain. Germline V gene lookup returns CDR1 MGHRA and CDR2 YSYEKL. Trimming took off 0 bases at V and 2 bases at J, with 8 bases between the two ends. The CDR3 is made up of 14 amino acids. The CDR3 nucleotides read TGCGCCAGCAGCCAAGATTCCGGTCCCTACGAGCAGTACTTC. Translating it yields CASSQDSGPYEQYF.

Ten or more counts support this clonotype. The chain is built from TRBV11-2 and TRBJ2-1, with D uncertain. Deletions cut 2 bases from V and 5 bases from J, with 10 bases between. Germline CDR1 is SGHAT and CDR2 is FQNNGV. This CDR3 is 14 amino acids long. The CDR3 DNA sequence: TGTGCCAGCAGCTTATCGGGCCTTAACAATGAGCAGTTCTTC. It encodes CASSLSGLNNEQFF.

This clonotype has just a few counts. This sequence joins TRBV6-1 and TRBJ2-3; D is perhaps TRBD2 (6 bases). This CDR3 contains 16 residues. CDR1 MNHNS and CDR2 SASEGT come from the germline V gene. The V gene lost 6 bases and the J gene lost 2 bases, with 18 bases spanning the gap. CDR3 residues: CASRNEISGITDTQYF. The DNA of the CDR3 is TGTGCCAGCAGGAACGAGATTAGCGGAATCACAGATACGCAGTATTTT.

This clonotype was picked up many times. The chain carries TRBV6-2 or TRBV6-3 and TRBJ2-1; 7 bases are shared with TRBD2. Losses at the gene ends were 5 bases for V and 9 bases for J; bases not matched to a gene: 13. Germline-derived CDR1 and CDR2 are MNHEY and SVGEGT. This CDR3 is built from 15 residues. This CDR3 is CASSIELARRGEQFF. The CDR3 nucleotides read TGTGCCAGCAGTATTGAACTAGCGAGGCGCGGTGAGCAGTTCTTC.

This chain joins TRBV5-1 and TRBJ1-2; 8 positions match TRBD1. The CDR3 loop spans 15 amino acids. CDR1 is SGHRS and CDR2 is YFSETQ in the germline V gene. V lost 4 bases and J lost 0; bases outside the gene matches: 5. The CDR3 DNA sequence: TGCGCCAGCAGCAGCGGACAGGGACCTAACTATGGCTACACCTTC. Translating it yields CASSSGQGPNYGYTF.

The table lists this clonotype with a few counts. The chain is built from TRBV6-6 and TRBJ1-5; D uncertain. This CDR3 is built from 20 residues. Germline-derived CDR1 and CDR2 are MNHNY and SVGAGI (reference sequence). The V and J ends lost 5 bases and 0 bases respectively, with 26 bases between them. Here the CDR3 reads CASSNPLDRVNRYSNQPQHF. The DNA for the CDR3 is TGTGCCAGCAGTAACCCTTTGGATAGGGTTAACCGTTATAGCAATCAGCCCCAGCATTTT.

The chain recombines TRBV18 with TRBJ1-1, with 7 nucleotides matching TRBD1. J lost 3 bases, V lost 4 bases, and 5 bases had no gene match. Germline V gives CDR1 KGHSH, CDR2 LQKENI. The CDR3 has 14 amino acids. CDR3 loop: CASSLQGSDTEAFF. The DNA of the CDR3 is TGTGCCAGCTCACTACAGGGGTCGGACACTGAAGCTTTCTTT.

This clonotype was seen repeatedly, ten times or more. The chain links TRBV29-1 to TRBJ1-3; no clear D gene. The CDR3 covers 13 residues. The ends were cut back, 0 bases at V and 4 bases at J, with 7 bases in the middle. Germline values: CDR1 SQVTM, CDR2 ANQGSEA. CDR3 residues: CSVEETSGNTIYF. In DNA form, the CDR3 reads TGCAGCGTTGAAGAGACGTCAGGAAACACCATATATTTT.

This clonotype appeared many times. The chain carries TRBV7-9 and TRBJ2-2; possible D gene TRBD2, 6 bases. Germline CDR1 SEHNR, CDR2 FQNEAQ (reference sequence). The CDR3 loop spans 16 amino acids. The V and J ends lost 4 bases and 0 bases respectively, with 12 bases between them. In nucleotides, the CDR3 is TGTGCCAGCAGCTCTAGCGTCTACGCGAACACCGGGGAGCTGTTTTTT. Its translation: CASSSSVYANTGELFF.